This T cell receptor beta chain was recorded in a study of cytomegalovirus exposure and HLA in healthy donors. Background on the study: Genetic ancestry analysis placed 81% of the 398 donors that were genotyped in the Caucasian-associated cluster. Study outcomes and limitations: Information on immune exposure was restricted to one variable (CMV serostatus). The study designated 150 to 200 TCR beta chains cytomegalovirus-associated.

Unmatched junction bases numbered 6, after V lost 2 bases and J lost 3 bases. This CDR3 is built from 15 residues. Germline CDR1 ENHRY, CDR2 SYGVKD. Comments on this clone: Its antigen remains unknown.

Primers for the PCR totalled 60 Vbeta and 13 Jbeta. TCRdb's table, derived via immunoSEQ multiplex PCR, lists solely in-frame clones and lacks some. The sample yields around 120,000 clones, around 75% seen once. The sample comprised PBMCs. The gene calls are TRBV10-3 and TRBJ2-7; 8 nucleotides match TRBD1. This clonotype was obtained from a young woman in good health and CMV-seronegative. CDR3 sequence (DNA): TGTGCCATCAGTGAGACCAGGACAGGGAGCTACGAGCAGTACTTC. Its translation is CAISETRTGSYEQYF.